The 27 T cell receptor beta chains presented below share a single source sample, sequenced in a study of Ad26.COV2.S vaccination and SARS-CoV-2 variants. Assay: immunoSEQ multiplex PCR; the TCRdb copy retains only in-frame clones and omits some. The table has hundreds of thousands of clones, about nine tenths seen once. Treatment noted: 19 received Ad26.COV2.S at low or high dose, single or two shots; 5 received placebo; per-sample allocation not given. Day 63 after the first vaccine or placebo injection was the time point for sampling. Sequenced here: peripheral blood, sampled in a trial of Ad26.COV2.S vaccine versus placebo. These TCRs come from a person aged 18-65 years who received the Ad26.COV2.S COVID-19 vaccine or a placebo.

The gene calls are TRBV5-1 and TRBJ2-2; TRBD1 or TRBD2 may be the D gene (5 bases each). The CDR3 runs 16 residues. Looked up from germline, CDR1 is SGHRS and CDR2 is YFSETQ. V lost 9 bases and J 0 bases, leaving 18 bases between the germline ends. CDR3 residues: CATRPPGTANTGELFF. The CDR3 DNA sequence: TGCGCCACTCGCCCTCCCGGGACGGCGAACACCGGGGAGCTGTTTTTT.

The J gene is TRBJ2-2, the V gene TRBV7-6; D is unresolved. The CDR3 has 12 residues. Trimming took 8 bases from V and 2 from J, leaving 6 bases between them. Germline assignment: CDR1 SGHVS and CDR2 FNYEAQ. CDR3 sequence: CASEDNTGELFF. The CDR3 bases are TGTGCCAGCGAGGACAACACCGGGGAGCTGTTTTTT.

CDR3 coding DNA: TGTGCCAGCAGCTCCATAGCGGGAGTTAATGAGCAGTTCTTC. This sequence encodes CASSSIAGVNEQFF. The genes are TRBV7-3 and TRBJ2-1; 9 bases are shared with TRBD2. The germline gives CDR1 SGHTA, CDR2 FQGTGA. There are 14 residues in the CDR3. Trimming cost V 4 bases and J 7 bases; bases outside gene matches: 5.

V usage is TRBV5-1 and J usage is TRBJ2-1; 9 bases fit TRBD1. The trim removed 0 bases at V and 15 bases at J, leaving 7 bases unmatched. CDR1 is SGHRS and CDR2 is YFSETQ in the germline V gene. The CDR3 is 13 residues long. CDR3 in amino acids: CASSLGQGEVGFF. CDR3 DNA: TGCGCCAGCAGCTTGGGACAGGGGGAAGTTGGGTTCTTC.

The chain is built from TRBV7-9 and TRBJ1-4; TRBD1 matches at 8 bases. Germline CDR1 is SEHNR and CDR2 is FQNEAQ (reference sequence). The CDR3 length is 14 residues. The J segment lost 8 bases and the V segment lost 5 bases, leaving 7 bases of the junction unmatched. In DNA form, the CDR3 reads TGTGCCAGCAGCGTGACAGGGGTAGGCGAAAAACTGTTTTTT. Translation gives CASSVTGVGEKLFF. The full variable domain, its missing parts supplied by reference TRBV7-9 and TRBJ1-4, is DTGVSQNPRHKITKRGQNVTFRCDPISEHNRLYWYRQTLGQGPEFLTYFQNEAQLEKSRLLSDRFSAERPKGSFSTLEIQRTEQGDSAMYLCASSVTGVGEKLFFGSGTQLSVL.

The chain uses TRBV7-8 and TRBJ1-2; 8 nucleotides line up with TRBD1. CDR3 length: 15 residues. The germline CDR1 and CDR2 sequences are SGHVS and FQNEAQ. V trimming: 5 bases; J trimming: 2 bases; junction bases outside the gene matches: 7. The CDR3 DNA reads TGTGCCAGCAGCCAATACGGACAGGGAAACTATGGCTACACCTTC. Amino acids: CASSQYGQGNYGYTF.

The V gene is TRBV7-9, the J gene TRBJ2-7; perhaps TRBD2 as D (6 bases). This CDR3 has 14 residues. V shed 4 bases and J shed 0 bases, with 10 bases lying between them. CDR1 SEHNR and CDR2 FQNEAQ come from the germline V gene (reference sequence). The CDR3 loop reads CASSSVGSSYEQYF. The CDR3 region has the DNA TGTGCCAGCAGCTCAGTCGGGAGCTCCTACGAGCAGTACTTC.

The genes are TRBV24-1 and TRBJ2-3; D unresolved. Germline V CDR1 and CDR2: KGHDR, SFDVKD. The CDR3 covers 14 residues. V was cut by 9 bases and J by 2 bases, with 14 bases left in between. CDR3 coding DNA: TGTGCCACCCGGTCCGGCAGTATCACAGATACGCAGTATTTT. It translates to CATRSGSITDTQYF.

This clone is a singleton in its sample. V and J are TRBV7-2 and TRBJ2-3; D call uncertain. This CDR3 spans 13 amino acids. V gave up 0 bases and J gave up 2 bases, with 3 bases separating them. Germline V gene sequence: CDR1 SGHTA, CDR2 FQGNSA. CDR3 coding DNA: TGTGCCAGCAGCTTAGCAGTCACAGATACGCAGTATTTT. Translating gives CASSLAVTDTQYF.

This clone was seen only once. The chain combines TRBV4-3 with TRBJ2-7; D perhaps matches TRBD2 (6 bases). This CDR3 has 16 amino acids. The V end was cut by 0 bases, the J end by 0 bases, with 12 bases between. CDR1 and CDR2 (germline): LGHNA, YSLEER. CDR3 sequence: CASSQDRTGDSYEQYF. Written as DNA, the CDR3 is TGCGCCAGCAGCCAAGATCGGACGGGAGACTCCTACGAGCAGTACTTC.

The chain joins TRBV9 to TRBJ2-7, with D perhaps matching TRBD2 (6 bases). This CDR3 is 16 amino acids long. Per germline, CDR1 SGDLS and CDR2 YYNGEE. V gave up 0 bases and J gave up 0 bases, with 13 bases separating them. The CDR3 is CASSVGGGDGSYEQYF. The CDR3, as DNA: TGTGCCAGCAGCGTAGGAGGAGGGGACGGCTCCTACGAGCAGTACTTC.

The J gene is TRBJ2-7, the V gene TRBV27; weak D call: TRBD2 (5 bases). Deletions cut 3 bases from V and 3 bases from J, with 15 bases between. CDR1 is MNHEY, CDR2 SMNVEV, per germline (reference sequence). CDR3 length: 15 amino acids. CDR3 nucleotide sequence: TGTGCCAGCAGTTTTTTCCCGGGATCTATCTACGAGCAGTACTTC. This sequence encodes CASSFFPGSIYEQYF.

The rearrangement joins TRBV6-6 to TRBJ2-7; tentative D call: TRBD2 (6 bases). This CDR3 spans 14 amino acids. Germline CDR1 is MNHNY and CDR2 is SVGAGI (reference sequence). Between the trimmed V and J ends, which lost 0 bases and 5 bases, there was a span of 11 bases. CDR3 sequence reads: CASSYSTSPHEQYF. The CDR3 DNA is TGTGCCAGCAGTTACTCGACTAGTCCCCACGAGCAGTACTTC.

V gene TRBV5-1 combines with J gene TRBJ2-3; D is ambiguous. The CDR3 length is 15 residues. Germline values: CDR1 SGHRS, CDR2 YFSETQ. The V and J ends lost 0 bases and 0 bases respectively, with 8 bases between them. The CDR3 DNA follows: TGCGCCAGCAGCTTGGAACGGTATAGCACAGATACGCAGTATTTT. It is translated as CASSLERYSTDTQYF.

J is TRBJ2-2 and V is TRBV24-1; tentative D call: TRBD1 (6 bases). CDR1 and CDR2 (germline): KGHDR, SFDVKD. The CDR3 totals 17 residues. Trimming stripped 4 bases from V and 0 bases from J, with 14 bases between. The CDR3 protein is CATSEPTGTPNTGELFF. The CDR3 DNA sequence: TGTGCCACCAGTGAACCAACCGGGACACCGAACACCGGGGAGCTGTTTTTT.

The chain joins TRBV7-6 to TRBJ2-3; D assignment may be TRBD1 or TRBD2 (5 bases each). The CDR3 sequence is 17 residues long. The V gene lost 1 base and the J gene lost 10 bases, with 24 bases spanning the gap. CDR1 and CDR2 from the germline V gene are SGHVS and FNYEAQ. CDR3 region: CASSLGGASRSLGAQYF. CDR3 coding DNA: TGTGCCAGCAGCTTAGGAGGGGCTAGCCGTAGCCTAGGGGCGCAGTATTTT.

The J gene is TRBJ2-3, the V gene TRBV3-1 (or the pseudogene TRBV3-2); 7 bases line up with TRBD1. The CDR3 covers 18 residues. CDR1 and CDR2 (germline): LGHDT, YNNKEL (reference sequence). With 2 bases clipped from V and 0 bases from J, the junction kept 11 bases outside the gene matches. CDR3 protein: CASSQRGGIVSSTDTQYF. The CDR3 nucleotides are TGTGCCAGCAGCCAAAGAGGGGGCATAGTATCGAGCACAGATACGCAGTATTTT.

CDR3 sequence (DNA): TGTGCCAGTGCAGATCAGGTGGGGGAGGGCAATCAGCCCCAGCATTTT. It codes for CASADQVGEGNQPQHF. The rearrangement joins TRBV10-3 to TRBJ1-5; tentatively, D is TRBD1 (5 bases). V shed 10 bases and J shed 2 bases, with 21 bases lying between them. The CDR3 contains 16 residues. The V gene's germline CDR1 is ENHRY and CDR2 SYGVKD.

The chain is built from TRBV5-6 and TRBJ1-3; D remains unclear. CDR3 length: 14 residues. V lost 5 bases to trimming and J lost 0 bases, with 9 bases between them. CDR1 SGHDT and CDR2 YYEEEE come from the germline V gene. The CDR3 DNA is TGTGCCAGCAGGAGGAGCAGCTCTGGAAACACCATATATTTT. Protein: CASRRSSSGNTIYF. Combining the CDR3 with reference TRBV5-6 and TRBJ1-3 gives the whole variable domain DAGVTQSPTHLIKTRGQQVTLRCSPKSGHDTVSWYQQALGQGPQFIFQYYEEEERQRGNFPDRFSGHQFPNYSSELNVNALLLGDSALYLCASRRSSSGNTIYFGEGSWLTVV.

The CDR3 DNA follows: TGCAGCGGGGGACAGGGGTACAATGAGCAGTTCTTC. Its translation is CSGGQGYNEQFF. The chain carries TRBV29-1 and TRBJ2-1, with 10 bases lining up with TRBD1. The CDR3 sequence is 12 residues long. Per germline, CDR1 SQVTM and CDR2 ANQGSEA. The ends lost 7 bases at V and 4 bases at J; junction bases unmatched: 1.

The V and J genes are TRBV4-1 and TRBJ2-7; D might be TRBD2 (5 bases). This CDR3 is 16 amino acids long. Trimming took 1 base from V and 0 from J, leaving 13 bases between them. Looked up from germline, CDR1 is MGHRA and CDR2 is YSYEKL. Written as DNA, the CDR3 is TGCGCCAGCAGCCAAGTAGAAGCGGTGATCTCCTACGAGCAGTACTTC. Its translation: CASSQVEAVISYEQYF.

J is TRBJ1-4 and V is TRBV19; D is unresolved. Trimming stripped 8 bases from V and 0 bases from J, with 10 bases between. Germline V gene data show CDR1 as LNHDA and CDR2 as SQIVND (reference sequence). This CDR3 spans 14 amino acids. The CDR3 reads CASGVQATNEKLFF. The CDR3 DNA sequence: TGTGCCAGTGGGGTGCAGGCAACTAATGAAAAACTGTTTTTT.

This clone was detected once. This chain uses TRBV7-9 with TRBJ2-6, with D maybe TRBD1 (6 bases). Germline values: CDR1 SEHNR, CDR2 FQNEAQ (reference sequence). Trimming took off 5 bases at V and 0 bases at J, with 17 bases between the two ends. CDR3 length: 18 residues. The CDR3 reads CASSVTPPGVSGANVLTF. In DNA, the CDR3 is TGTGCCAGCAGCGTTACTCCCCCAGGGGTCTCTGGGGCCAACGTCCTGACTTTC.

This clone was seen once. DNA of the CDR3: TGCGCCAGCAGCTCGACTAGCGGTAACAATGAGCAGTTCTTC. Translating it yields CASSSTSGNNEQFF. This chain connects TRBV5-1 to TRBJ2-1; 9 bases map to TRBD2. Germline CDR1 SGHRS, CDR2 YFSETQ. The CDR3 length is 14 residues. After removal of 3 bases from V and 5 bases from J, the junction contained 3 bases not matched to a gene.

This chain connects TRBV10-3 to TRBJ1-5; D not resolved. V was pared by 0 bases and J by 0 bases, with 3 bases between. This CDR3 comprises 14 residues. CDR1 is ENHRY, CDR2 SYGVKD, per germline. The CDR3: CAISESGSNQPQHF. The CDR3 DNA reads TGTGCCATCAGTGAGTCGGGTAGCAATCAGCCCCAGCATTTT.

The DNA of the CDR3 is TGCGCCAGCACCTCAGGTTCTACAAACTCTGGAAACACCATATATTTT. Residues: CASTSGSTNSGNTIYF. The rearrangement joins TRBV5-1 to TRBJ1-3; no reliable D call. With 6 bases removed from V and 0 bases from J, the gap between germline ends came to 16 bases. Germline values: CDR1 SGHRS, CDR2 YFSETQ. The CDR3 is 16 amino acids.

The chain is built from TRBV5-6 and TRBJ2-1; D is ambiguous. The CDR3 is 14 residues long. CDR1 and CDR2 from the germline V gene are SGHDT and YYEEEE. The V gene lost 0 bases and the J gene lost 6 bases, with 10 bases spanning the gap. CDR3 bases: TGTGCCAGCAGCTTGGCAGTAAGGGTCAATGAGCAGTTCTTC. Protein product: CASSLAVRVNEQFF.